This TCR beta chain was obtained from a study of blood T cell repertoires in COVID-19. This CDR3 contains 13 residues. Per germline, CDR1 SGHTA and CDR2 FQGNSA. V was trimmed by 6 bases and J by 4 bases, leaving 12 bases between them. The study drew participants aged roughly 18 to 95 years from about two dozen US areas. Cohorts were determined from participant-reported clinical history. Either two negative PCRs, clearance, or symptom resolution qualified Cohort 3 donors as recovered. Per the original methods: Using reference gene primer amplification, nucleated cell counts were estimated. The protocol was immunoSEQ multiplex PCR, while the TCRdb copy is restricted to in-frame clones and leaves out a portion. V and J calls and clone size are those listed in that table; D and trimming were worked out from the DNA. The sample records almost 250,000 clones, roughly 86% being singletons.

Sequenced sample: PBMCs or T cells enriched from blood (not recorded which). The genes are TRBV7-2 and TRBJ2-5; possibly TRBD2 for D (5 bases). The source is a woman between 45 and 60 years old who had recovered from COVID-19. CDR3 loop: CASRAGILETQYF. CDR3 bases: TGTGCCAGCAGGGCCGGGATTCTAGAGACCCAGTACTTC.